The source of this T cell receptor beta chain is a study of cytomegalovirus exposure and HLA in healthy donors. PCR amplification relied on 60 Vbeta primers (plus 13 Jbeta primers). As processed by the authors: Roughly 11 million shared chains were among the about 80 million unique TCR beta chains that a later analysis counted. This table comes from immunoSEQ multiplex PCR, and its TCRdb copy is limited to in-frame clones, with some not included. The D gene and trimming were derived from the DNA, and the V and J assignments and clone size from that table. The sample contains hundreds of thousands of clones, 72% of which appear only once. The CDR3 has 16 residues. Trimming took off 1 base at V and 2 bases at J, with 12 bases between the two ends. Germline V gene data show CDR1 as SGHVS and CDR2 as FQNEAQ.

The sequenced sample consisted of PBMCs. The origin of this receptor is a female donor in good health and CMV-seronegative. The rearrangement joins TRBV7-8 to TRBJ1-3; possible D gene TRBD1, 6 bases. This CDR3 reads CASSLGAKGAGNTIYF. The CDR3 DNA reads as TGTGCCAGCAGCTTAGGGGCCAAGGGGGCTGGAAACACCATATATTTT.